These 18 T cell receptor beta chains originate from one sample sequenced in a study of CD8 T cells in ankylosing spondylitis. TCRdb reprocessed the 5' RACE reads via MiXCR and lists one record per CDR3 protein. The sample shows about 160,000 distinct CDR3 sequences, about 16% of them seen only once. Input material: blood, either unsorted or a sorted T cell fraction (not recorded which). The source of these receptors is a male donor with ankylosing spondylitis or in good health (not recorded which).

CDR3 sequence reads: CSAPRRVYGYTF. As DNA, the CDR3 is TGCAGCGCCCCGCGACGGGTCTATGGCTACACCTTC. The chain recombines TRBV20-1 with TRBJ1-2; D unclear. There are 12 residues in the CDR3. CDR1 and CDR2 from the germline V gene are DFQATT and SNEGSKA (reference sequence).

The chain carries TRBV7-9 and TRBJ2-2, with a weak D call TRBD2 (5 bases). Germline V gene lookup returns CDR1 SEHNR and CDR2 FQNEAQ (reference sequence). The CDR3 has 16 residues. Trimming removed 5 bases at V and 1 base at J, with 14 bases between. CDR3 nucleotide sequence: TGTGCCAGCAGCCCTCGCGGACGGGAGAACACCGGGGAGCTGTTTTTT. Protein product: CASSPRGRENTGELFF.

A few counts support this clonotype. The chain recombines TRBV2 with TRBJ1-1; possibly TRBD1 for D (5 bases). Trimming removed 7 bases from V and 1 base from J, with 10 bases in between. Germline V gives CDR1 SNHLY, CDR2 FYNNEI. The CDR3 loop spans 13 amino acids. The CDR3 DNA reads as TGTGCCAGCACGCCTCAGGGGAACACTGAAGCTTTCTTT. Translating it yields CASTPQGNTEAFF.

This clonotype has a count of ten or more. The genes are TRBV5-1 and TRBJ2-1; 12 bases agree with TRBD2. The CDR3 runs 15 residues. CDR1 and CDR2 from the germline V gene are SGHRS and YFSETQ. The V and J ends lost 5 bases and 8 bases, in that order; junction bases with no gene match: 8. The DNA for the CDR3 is TGCGCCAGCAGTCTGACTAGCGGGAGTACTGATGAGCAGTTCTTC. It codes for CASSLTSGSTDEQFF.

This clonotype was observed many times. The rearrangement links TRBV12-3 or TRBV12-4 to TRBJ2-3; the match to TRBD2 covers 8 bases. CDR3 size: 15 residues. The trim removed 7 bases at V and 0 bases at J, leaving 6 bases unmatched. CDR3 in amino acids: CASNRGGGSTDTQYF. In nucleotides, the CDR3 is TGTGCCAGCAACCGGGGGGGAGGAAGCACAGATACGCAGTATTTT.

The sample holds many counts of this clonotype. CDR3 sequence: CATSSVETQYF. The CDR3 coding sequence is TGTGCCACCTCATCGGTTGAGACCCAGTACTTC. V is TRBV28 and J is TRBJ2-5; D not resolved. The CDR3 loop spans 11 amino acids. The germline CDR1 and CDR2 sequences are MDHEN and SYDVKM. Trimming removed 10 bases at V and 5 bases at J, with 11 bases between.

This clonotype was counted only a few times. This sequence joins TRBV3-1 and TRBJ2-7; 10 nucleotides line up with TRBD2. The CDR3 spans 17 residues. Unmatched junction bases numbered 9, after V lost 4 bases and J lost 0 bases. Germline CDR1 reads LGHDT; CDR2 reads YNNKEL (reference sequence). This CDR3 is CASSLTGTSEFSYEQYF. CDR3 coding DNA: TGTGCCAGCAGCCTTACCGGGACTAGCGAATTCTCCTACGAGCAGTACTTC.

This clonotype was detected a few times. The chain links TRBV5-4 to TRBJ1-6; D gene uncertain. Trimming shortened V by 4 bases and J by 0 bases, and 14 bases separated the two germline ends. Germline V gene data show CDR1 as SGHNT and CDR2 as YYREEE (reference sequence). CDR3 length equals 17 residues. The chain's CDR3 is CASSTWTGSSYNSPLHF. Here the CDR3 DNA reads TGTGCCAGCAGCACCTGGACGGGTAGCTCCTATAATTCACCCCTCCACTTT. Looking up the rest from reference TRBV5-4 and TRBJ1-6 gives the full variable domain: ETGVTQSPTHLIKTRGQQVTLRCSSQSGHNTVSWYQQALGQGPQFIFQYYREEENGRGNFPPRFSGLQFPNYSSELNVNALELDDSALYLCASSTWTGSSYNSPLHFGNGTRLTVT.

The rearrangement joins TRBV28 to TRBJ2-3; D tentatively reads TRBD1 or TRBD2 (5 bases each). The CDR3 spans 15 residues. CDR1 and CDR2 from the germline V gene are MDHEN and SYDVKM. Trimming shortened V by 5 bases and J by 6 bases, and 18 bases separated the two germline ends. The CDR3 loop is CASSALGAGVDTQYF. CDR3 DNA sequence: TGTGCCAGCAGTGCCCTCGGGGCTGGAGTCGATACGCAGTATTTT.

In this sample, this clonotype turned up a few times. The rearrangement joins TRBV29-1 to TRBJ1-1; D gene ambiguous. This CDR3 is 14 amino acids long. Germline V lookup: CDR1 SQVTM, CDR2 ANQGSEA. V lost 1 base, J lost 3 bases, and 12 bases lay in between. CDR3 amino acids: CSVEGNIPDTEAFF. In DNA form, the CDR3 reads TGCAGCGTTGAAGGTAATATTCCGGACACTGAAGCTTTCTTT. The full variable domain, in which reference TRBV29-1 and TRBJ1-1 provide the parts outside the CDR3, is SAVISQKPSRDICQRGTSLTIQCQVDSQVTMMFWYRQQPGQSLTLIATANQGSEATYESGFVIDKFPISRPNLTFSTLTVSNMSPEDSSIYLCSVEGNIPDTEAFFGQGTRLTVV.

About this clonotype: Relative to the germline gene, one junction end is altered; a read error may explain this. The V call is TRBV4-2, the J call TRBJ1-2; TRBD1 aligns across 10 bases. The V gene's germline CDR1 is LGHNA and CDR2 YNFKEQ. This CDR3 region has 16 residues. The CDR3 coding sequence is TGTGTCAGCAGCCAAGCGGCGGGACAGGGGTACTATGGCTACACCTTC. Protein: CVSSQAAGQGYYGYTF.

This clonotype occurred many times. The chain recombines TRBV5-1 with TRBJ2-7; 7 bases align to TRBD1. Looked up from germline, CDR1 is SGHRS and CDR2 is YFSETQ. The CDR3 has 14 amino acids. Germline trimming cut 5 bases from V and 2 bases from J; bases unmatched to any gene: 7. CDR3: CASSPGQSTYEQYF. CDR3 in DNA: TGCGCCAGCAGTCCGGGACAGTCCACCTACGAGCAGTACTTC. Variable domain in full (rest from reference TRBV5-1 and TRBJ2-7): KAGVTQTPRYLIKTRGQQVTLSCSPISGHRSVSWYQQTPGQGLQFLFEYFSETQRNKGNFPGRFSGRQFSNSRSEMNVSTLELGDSALYLCASSPGQSTYEQYFGPGTRLTVT.

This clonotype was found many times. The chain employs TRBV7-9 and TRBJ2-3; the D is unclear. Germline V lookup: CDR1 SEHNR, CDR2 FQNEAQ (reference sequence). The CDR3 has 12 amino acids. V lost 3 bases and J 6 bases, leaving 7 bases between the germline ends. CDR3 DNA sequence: TGTGCCAGCAGCTTTCAAGGTGATACGCAGTATTTT. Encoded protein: CASSFQGDTQYF.

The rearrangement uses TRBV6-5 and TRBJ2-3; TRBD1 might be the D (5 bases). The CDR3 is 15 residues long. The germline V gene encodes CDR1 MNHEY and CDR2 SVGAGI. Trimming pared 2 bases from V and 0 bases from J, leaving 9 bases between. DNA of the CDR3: TGTGCCAGCAGTTACAGGGGTGCTAGCACAGATACGCAGTATTTT. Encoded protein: CASSYRGASTDTQYF.

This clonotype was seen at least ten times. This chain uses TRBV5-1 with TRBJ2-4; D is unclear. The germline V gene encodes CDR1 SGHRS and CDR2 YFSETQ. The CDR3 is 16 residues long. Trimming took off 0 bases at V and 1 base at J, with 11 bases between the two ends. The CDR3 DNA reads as TGCGCCAGCAGCTTGGATCAGCGTGGGGCCAAAAACATTCAGTACTTC. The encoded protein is CASSLDQRGAKNIQYF.

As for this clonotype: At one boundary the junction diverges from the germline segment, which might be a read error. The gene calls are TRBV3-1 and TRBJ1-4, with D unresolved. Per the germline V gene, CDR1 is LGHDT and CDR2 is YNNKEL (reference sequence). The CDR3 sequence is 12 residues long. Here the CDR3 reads CASSQSAVKLLF. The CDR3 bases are TGTGCCAGCAGTCAATCGGCGGTAAAACTGCTTTTT.

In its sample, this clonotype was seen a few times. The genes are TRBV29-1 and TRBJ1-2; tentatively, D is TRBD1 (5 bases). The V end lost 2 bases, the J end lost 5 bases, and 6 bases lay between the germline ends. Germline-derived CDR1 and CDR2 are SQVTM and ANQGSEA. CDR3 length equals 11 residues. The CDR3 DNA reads TGCAGCGTTGAACAGGGTTATGGCTACACCTTC. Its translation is CSVEQGYGYTF.

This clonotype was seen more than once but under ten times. In DNA form, the CDR3 reads TGCGCCAGCAGCTGGGGAGGGGAGGCCAACAATGAGCAGTTCTTC. It translates to CASSWGGEANNEQFF. The rearrangement joins TRBV5-1 to TRBJ2-1; 7 bases line up with TRBD2. In germline, CDR1 is SGHRS, CDR2 YFSETQ. J lost 5 bases, V lost 3 bases, and 8 bases had no gene match. The CDR3 is made up of 15 amino acids. The full variable domain, completed using reference TRBV5-1 and TRBJ2-1, is KAGVTQTPRYLIKTRGQQVTLSCSPISGHRSVSWYQQTPGQGLQFLFEYFSETQRNKGNFPGRFSGRQFSNSRSEMNVSTLELGDSALYLCASSWGGEANNEQFFGPGTRLTVL.